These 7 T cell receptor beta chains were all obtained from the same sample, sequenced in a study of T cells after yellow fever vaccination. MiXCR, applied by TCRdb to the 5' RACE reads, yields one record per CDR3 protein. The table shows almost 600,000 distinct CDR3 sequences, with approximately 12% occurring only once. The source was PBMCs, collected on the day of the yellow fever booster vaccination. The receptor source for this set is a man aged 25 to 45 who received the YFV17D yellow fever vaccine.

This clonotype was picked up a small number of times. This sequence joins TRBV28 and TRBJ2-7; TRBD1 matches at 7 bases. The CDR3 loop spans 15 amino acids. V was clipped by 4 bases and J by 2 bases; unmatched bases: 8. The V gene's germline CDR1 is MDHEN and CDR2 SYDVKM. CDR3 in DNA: TGTGCCAGCAGTTCCCCGTACAGGGGAACCTACGAGCAGTACTTC. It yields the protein CASSSPYRGTYEQYF.

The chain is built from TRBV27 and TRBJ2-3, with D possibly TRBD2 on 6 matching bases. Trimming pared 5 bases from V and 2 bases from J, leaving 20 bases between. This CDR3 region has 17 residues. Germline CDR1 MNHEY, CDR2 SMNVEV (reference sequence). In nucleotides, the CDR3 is TGTGCCAGCAGTCCCGCCCAGGGAGGACCTATCACAGATACGCAGTATTTT. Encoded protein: CASSPAQGGPITDTQYF.

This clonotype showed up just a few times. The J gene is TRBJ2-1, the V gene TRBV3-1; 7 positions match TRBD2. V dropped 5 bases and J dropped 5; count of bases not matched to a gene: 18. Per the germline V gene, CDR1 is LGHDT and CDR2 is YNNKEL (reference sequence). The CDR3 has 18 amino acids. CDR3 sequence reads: CASSVLAAGASGDNEQFF. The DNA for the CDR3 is TGTGCCAGCAGCGTCTTGGCCGCGGGAGCCTCCGGGGACAATGAGCAGTTCTTC.

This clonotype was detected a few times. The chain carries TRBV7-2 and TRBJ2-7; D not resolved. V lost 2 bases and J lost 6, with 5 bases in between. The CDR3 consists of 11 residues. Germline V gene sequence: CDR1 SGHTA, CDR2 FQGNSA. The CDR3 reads CASSLYSEQYF. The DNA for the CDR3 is TGTGCCAGCAGCTTATATTCCGAGCAGTACTTC.

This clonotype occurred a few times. For the CDR3, the DNA is TGTGCCACCCAACCCAGCCCGGGAATTTCTAACGGAGAGACCCAGTACTTC. Protein: CATQPSPGISNGETQYF. This chain links TRBV15 with TRBJ2-5; TRBD2 is a possible D gene (5 bases). This CDR3 is built from 17 residues. The germline gives CDR1 LNHNV, CDR2 YYDKDF (reference sequence). Trimming cost V 8 bases and J 4 bases, with 26 bases left between them.

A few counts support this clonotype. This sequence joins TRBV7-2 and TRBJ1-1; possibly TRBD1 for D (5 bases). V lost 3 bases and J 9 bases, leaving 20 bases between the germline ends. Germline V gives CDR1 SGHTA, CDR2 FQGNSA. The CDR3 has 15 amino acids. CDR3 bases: TGTGCCAGCAGCTTCCAGGGTTCGTTTAGGGGAAAAGCTTTCTTT. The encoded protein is CASSFQGSFRGKAFF.

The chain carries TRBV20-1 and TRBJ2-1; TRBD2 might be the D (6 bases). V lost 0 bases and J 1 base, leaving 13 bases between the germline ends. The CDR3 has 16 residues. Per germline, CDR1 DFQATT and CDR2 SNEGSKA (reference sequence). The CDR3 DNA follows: TGCAGTGCTAGAGATTCTAGCGCCCCATCCTACAATGAGCAGTTCTTC. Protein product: CSARDSSAPSYNEQFF.